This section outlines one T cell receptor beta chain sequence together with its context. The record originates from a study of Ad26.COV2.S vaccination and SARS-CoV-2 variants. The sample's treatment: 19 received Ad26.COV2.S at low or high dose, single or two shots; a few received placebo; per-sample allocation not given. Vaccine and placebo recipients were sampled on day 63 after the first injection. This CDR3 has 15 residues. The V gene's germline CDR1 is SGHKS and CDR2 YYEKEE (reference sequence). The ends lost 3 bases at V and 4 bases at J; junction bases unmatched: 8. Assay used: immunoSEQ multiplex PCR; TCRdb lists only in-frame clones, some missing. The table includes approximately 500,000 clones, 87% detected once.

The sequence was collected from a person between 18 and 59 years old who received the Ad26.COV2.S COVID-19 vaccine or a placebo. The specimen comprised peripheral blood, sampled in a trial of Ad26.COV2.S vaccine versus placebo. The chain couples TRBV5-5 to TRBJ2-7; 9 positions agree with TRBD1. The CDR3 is CASSYPGTGKYEQYF. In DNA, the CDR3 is TGTGCCAGCAGCTACCCCGGGACAGGGAAATACGAGCAGTACTTC.